This entry features one TCR beta chain sequence. No antigen is known for it. TCRdb reprocessed the reads with MiXCR, giving one entry per CDR3 protein. The table shows roughly 220,000 distinct CDR3 sequences, with about 39% occurring only once. Trimming pared 6 bases from V and 0 bases from J, leaving 14 bases between. Germline-derived CDR1 and CDR2 are MNHEY and SMNVEV (reference sequence). The CDR3 covers 15 residues. These data belong to a study of T cell repertoires in cytomegalovirus infection. As for the study in general: CMV epitopes used comprised recently identified HLA-C-restricted ones and well-studied HLA-B-restricted ones. From public TCR beta signatures came an indication of both CMV infection and matching HLA type.

General study points: Adding up the frequency of public TCR beta families identified people who carried CMV plus the relevant HLA. There were HLA-C-restricted CMV-specific TCR beta clonotypes dominating the ex vivo response.

The sample here was CD8+ T cells from cultured PBMCs, taken from culture after CMV antigen stimulation. This TCR was sampled from a human donor in good health (CMV status not recorded). Some clones in this sample may be carry-over from other donors' samples. The chain is built from TRBV27 and TRBJ2-5, with no clear D. DNA for the CDR3: TGTGCCAGCAGCCCGCTTCTAGGCAACCAAGAGACCCAGTACTTC. Translation: CASSPLLGNQETQYF.